This record covers a single T cell receptor beta chain. The CDR3 length is 13 residues. Germline assignment: CDR1 SGHVS and CDR2 FNYEAQ. Deletions cut 5 bases from V and 4 bases from J, with 11 bases between. The sample originates from a study of cytomegalovirus exposure and HLA in healthy donors. About the research overall: Clustering assigned 70% to 90% of the 350 to 450 genotyped donors to the Caucasian-associated ancestry cluster.

With 60 Vbeta and 13 Jbeta primers, the PCR was carried out. Assay: immunoSEQ multiplex PCR; the TCRdb copy retains only in-frame clones and omits some. The repertoire has some 78,000 clones, roughly 80% of them found once; the top ten carry roughly 30%. Sequencing input: PBMCs. The sequence came from a man between 45 and 60 years old in good health and CMV-seropositive. V and J are TRBV7-6 and TRBJ2-5; D might be TRBD2 (5 bases). The CDR3 is CASSPLGRETQYF. As DNA, the CDR3 is TGTGCCAGCAGCCCCCTTGGGAGAGAGACCCAGTACTTC.